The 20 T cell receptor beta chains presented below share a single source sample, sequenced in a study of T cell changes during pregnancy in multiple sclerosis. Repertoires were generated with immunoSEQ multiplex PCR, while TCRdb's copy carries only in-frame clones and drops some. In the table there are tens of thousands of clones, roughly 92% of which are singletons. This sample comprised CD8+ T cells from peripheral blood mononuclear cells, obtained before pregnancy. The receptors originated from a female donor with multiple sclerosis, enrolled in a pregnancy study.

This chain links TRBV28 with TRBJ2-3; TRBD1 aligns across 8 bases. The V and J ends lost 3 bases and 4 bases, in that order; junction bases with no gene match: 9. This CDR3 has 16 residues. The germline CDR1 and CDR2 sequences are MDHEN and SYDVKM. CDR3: CASSLLNRGNADTQYF. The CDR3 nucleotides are TGTGCCAGCAGTTTGTTGAACAGGGGGAACGCAGATACGCAGTATTTT.

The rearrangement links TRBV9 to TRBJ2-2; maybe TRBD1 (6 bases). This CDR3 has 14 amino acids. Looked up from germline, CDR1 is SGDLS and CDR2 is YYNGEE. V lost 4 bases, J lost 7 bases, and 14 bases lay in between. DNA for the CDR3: TGTGCCAGCAGCCCCGGGACATGGAGCGGGGAGCTGTTTTTT. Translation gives CASSPGTWSGELFF.

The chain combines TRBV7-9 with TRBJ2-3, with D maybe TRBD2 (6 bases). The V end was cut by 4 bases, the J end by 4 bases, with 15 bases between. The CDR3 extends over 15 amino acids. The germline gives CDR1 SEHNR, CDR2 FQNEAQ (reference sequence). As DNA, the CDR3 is TGTGCCAGCAGCTCGAGGGAGGCAAGGGCAGATACGCAGTATTTT. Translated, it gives CASSSREARADTQYF.

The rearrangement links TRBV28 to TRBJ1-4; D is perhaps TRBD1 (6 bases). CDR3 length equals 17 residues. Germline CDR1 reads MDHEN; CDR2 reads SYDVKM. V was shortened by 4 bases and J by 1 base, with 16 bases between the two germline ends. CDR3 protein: CASSSSGVGVTNEKLFF. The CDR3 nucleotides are TGTGCCAGCAGTTCCTCAGGGGTTGGTGTAACTAATGAAAAACTGTTTTTT.

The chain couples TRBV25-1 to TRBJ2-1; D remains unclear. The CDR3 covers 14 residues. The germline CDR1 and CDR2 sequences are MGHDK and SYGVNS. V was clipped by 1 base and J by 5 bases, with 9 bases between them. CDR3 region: CASSELARNNEQFF. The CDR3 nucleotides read TGTGCCAGCAGTGAATTGGCCAGGAACAATGAGCAGTTCTTC.

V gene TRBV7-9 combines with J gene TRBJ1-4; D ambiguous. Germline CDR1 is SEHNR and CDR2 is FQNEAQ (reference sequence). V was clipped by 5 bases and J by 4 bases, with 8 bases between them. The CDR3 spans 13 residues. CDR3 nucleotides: TGTGCCAGCAGCGGTAGATATAATGAAAAACTGTTTTTT. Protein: CASSGRYNEKLFF.

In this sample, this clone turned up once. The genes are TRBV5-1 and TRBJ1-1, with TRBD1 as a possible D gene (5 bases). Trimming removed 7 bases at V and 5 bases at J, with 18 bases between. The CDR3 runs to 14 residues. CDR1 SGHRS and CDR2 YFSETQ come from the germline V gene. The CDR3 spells CASGEGAGGTEAFF. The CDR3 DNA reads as TGCGCCAGCGGGGAAGGGGCGGGAGGGACTGAAGCTTTCTTT.

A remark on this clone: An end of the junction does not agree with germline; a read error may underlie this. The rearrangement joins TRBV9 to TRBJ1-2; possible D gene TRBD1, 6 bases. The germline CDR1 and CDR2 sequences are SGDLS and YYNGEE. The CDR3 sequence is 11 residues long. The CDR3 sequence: CASRVGAGMAF. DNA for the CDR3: TGTGCCAGCAGGGTGGGGGCAGGGATGGCCTTC.

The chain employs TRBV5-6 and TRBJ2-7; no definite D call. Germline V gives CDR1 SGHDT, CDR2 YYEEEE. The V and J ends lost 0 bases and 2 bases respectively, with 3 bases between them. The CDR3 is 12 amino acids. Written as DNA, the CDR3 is TGTGCCAGCAGCTTGGCGGCCTACGAGCAGTACTTC. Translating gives CASSLAAYEQYF.

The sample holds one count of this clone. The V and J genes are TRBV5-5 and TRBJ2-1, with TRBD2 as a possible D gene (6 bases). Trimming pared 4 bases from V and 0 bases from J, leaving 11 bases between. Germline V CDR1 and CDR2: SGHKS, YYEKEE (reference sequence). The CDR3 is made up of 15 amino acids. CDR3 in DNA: TGTGCCAGCAGCCGCCGGGGAGGCTCCTACAATGAGCAGTTCTTC. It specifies CASSRRGGSYNEQFF.

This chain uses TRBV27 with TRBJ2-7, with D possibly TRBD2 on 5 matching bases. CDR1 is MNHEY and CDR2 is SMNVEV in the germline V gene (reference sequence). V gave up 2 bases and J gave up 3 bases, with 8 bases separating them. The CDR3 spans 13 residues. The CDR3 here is CASSLSGDYEQYF. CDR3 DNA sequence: TGTGCCAGCAGTTTAAGCGGAGACTACGAGCAGTACTTC.

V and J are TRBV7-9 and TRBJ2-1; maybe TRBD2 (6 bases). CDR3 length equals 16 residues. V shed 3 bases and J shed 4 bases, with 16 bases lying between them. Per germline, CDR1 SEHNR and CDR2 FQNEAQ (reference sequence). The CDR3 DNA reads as TGTGCCAGCAGCTTTACTGGGGGAGCGGGTTACAATGAGCAGTTCTTC. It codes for CASSFTGGAGYNEQFF.

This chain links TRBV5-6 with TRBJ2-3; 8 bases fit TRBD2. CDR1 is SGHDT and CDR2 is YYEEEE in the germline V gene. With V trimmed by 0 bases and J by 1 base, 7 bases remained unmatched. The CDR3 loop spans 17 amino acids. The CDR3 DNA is TGTGCCAGCAGCTTGGGGGTCTGGCGGGGGGGCACAGATACGCAGTATTTT. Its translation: CASSLGVWRGGTDTQYF.

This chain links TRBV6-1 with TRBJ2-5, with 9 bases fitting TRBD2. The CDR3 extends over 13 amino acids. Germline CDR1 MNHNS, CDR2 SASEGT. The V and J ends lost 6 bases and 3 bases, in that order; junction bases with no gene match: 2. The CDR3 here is CASRRLAEETQYF. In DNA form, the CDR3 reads TGTGCCAGCAGGCGACTAGCGGAAGAGACCCAGTACTTC.

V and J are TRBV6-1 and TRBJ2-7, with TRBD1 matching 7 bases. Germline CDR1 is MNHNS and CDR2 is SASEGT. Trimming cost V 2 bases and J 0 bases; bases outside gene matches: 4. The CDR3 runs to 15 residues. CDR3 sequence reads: CASSERGTDSYEQYF. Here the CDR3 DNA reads TGTGCCAGCAGTGAAAGGGGGACAGACTCCTACGAGCAGTACTTC.

The chain's CDR3 is CASSPNYRGREQYF. For the CDR3, the DNA is TGTGCCAGCAGCCCGAATTACAGGGGGCGCGAGCAGTACTTC. J is TRBJ2-7 and V is TRBV7-6, with TRBD1 matching over 9 bases. Per germline, CDR1 SGHVS and CDR2 FNYEAQ. This CDR3 region has 14 residues. V lost 5 bases, J lost 6 bases, and 8 bases stayed unmatched.

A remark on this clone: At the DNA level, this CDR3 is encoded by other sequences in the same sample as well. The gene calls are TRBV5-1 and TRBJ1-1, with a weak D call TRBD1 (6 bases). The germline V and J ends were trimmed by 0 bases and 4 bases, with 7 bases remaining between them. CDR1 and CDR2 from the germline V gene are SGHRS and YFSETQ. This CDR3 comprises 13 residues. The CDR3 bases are TGCGCCAGCAGCTTGGGAGGGGGCACTGAAGCTTTCTTT. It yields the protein CASSLGGGTEAFF.

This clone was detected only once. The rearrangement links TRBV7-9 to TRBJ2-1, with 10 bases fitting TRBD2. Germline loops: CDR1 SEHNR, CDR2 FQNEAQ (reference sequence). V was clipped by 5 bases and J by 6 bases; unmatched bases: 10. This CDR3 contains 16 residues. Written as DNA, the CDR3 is TGTGCCAGCAGCCTCTCCGCTCCTAGCGGGAGCAATGAGCAGTTCTTC. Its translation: CASSLSAPSGSNEQFF.

The CDR3 DNA is TGTGCCAGCAGCCAGGACAGGGCTGGCGAGCAGTACTTC. It codes for CASSQDRAGEQYF. J is TRBJ2-7 and V is TRBV7-3, with TRBD1 identical over 8 bases. V lost 5 bases to trimming and J lost 6 bases; unmatched junction nucleotides: 6. CDR1 is SGHTA and CDR2 is FQGTGA in the germline V gene. The CDR3 runs 13 residues.

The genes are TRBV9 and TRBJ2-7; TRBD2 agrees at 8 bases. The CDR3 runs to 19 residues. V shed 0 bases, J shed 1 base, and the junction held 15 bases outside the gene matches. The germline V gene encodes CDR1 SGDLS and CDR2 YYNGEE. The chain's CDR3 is CASSVGAGVAGSQSYEQYF. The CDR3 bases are TGTGCCAGCAGCGTAGGGGCCGGGGTAGCGGGGTCTCAATCCTACGAGCAGTACTTC. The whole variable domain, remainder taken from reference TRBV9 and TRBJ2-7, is DSGVTQTPKHLITATGQRVTLRCSPRSGDLSVYWYQQSLDQGLQFLIQYYNGEERAKGNILERFSAQQFPDLHSELNLSSLELGDSALYFCASSVGAGVAGSQSYEQYFGPGTRLTVT.